Listed here are 25 T cell receptor beta chains from one sample, sequenced in a study of T-cell reconstitution after alpha-beta-depleted transplantation in children (dated by TCRdb to the mid-2010s). The library relied on PCR. TCRdb shows the sequencer as Illumina HiSeq 2500. TCR library preparation used molecular barcoding, with unique molecular identifiers applied to normalize quantification of the TCRbeta repertoire. Starting from the raw public reads, TCRdb applied fastp trimming at Q25, assembled clones with MiXCR and retained in-frame beta chains. Duplicate CDR3 protein sequences are folded into a single record with the most common DNA and genes. Within this sample are approximately 510,000 distinct CDR3 sequences, with 15% to 20% of them counted one time only. The ten largest clonotypes hold about 3.1% of the sample. This sample comprised PBMCs from the stem cell graft donor, obtained from the stem cell graft. These TCRs come from a human donor who donated a stem cell graft to a child with acute lymphoblastic leukemia.

The chain employs TRBV3-1 and TRBJ2-2; TRBD1 matches 9 bases. This CDR3 region has 16 residues. J lost 0 bases, V lost 5 bases, and 4 bases had no gene match. Germline CDR1 is LGHDT and CDR2 is YNNKEL (reference sequence). CDR3 nucleotide sequence: TGTGCCAGCAGCACCCGGACAGGGGCGAACACCGGGGAGCTGTTTTTT. This sequence encodes CASSTRTGANTGELFF.

There are a few counts of this clonotype. The chain recombines TRBV5-1 with TRBJ2-1, with TRBD1 as a possible D gene (6 bases). The CDR3 sequence is 15 residues long. Between the trimmed V and J ends, which lost 3 bases and 0 bases, there was a span of 10 bases. Germline V gene data show CDR1 as SGHRS and CDR2 as YFSETQ. The CDR3 region is CASSYSGDSYNEQFF. CDR3 bases: TGCGCCAGCAGCTATTCAGGGGACTCCTACAATGAGCAGTTCTTC.

A few counts support this clonotype. V is TRBV24-1 and J is TRBJ2-1, with TRBD1 as a possible D gene (5 bases). Germline-derived CDR1 and CDR2 are KGHDR and SFDVKD. The CDR3 runs 13 residues. Trimming removed 0 bases from V and 8 bases from J, with 7 bases in between. CDR3 loop: CATSDLQQDEQFF. The DNA of the CDR3 is TGTGCCACCAGTGATTTGCAACAGGATGAGCAGTTCTTC.

This clonotype was found many times. The rearrangement links TRBV7-3 to TRBJ2-3, with TRBD2 identical over 8 bases. Per germline, CDR1 SGHTA and CDR2 FQGTGA. The CDR3 is 13 amino acids. J was trimmed by 6 bases and V by 2 bases; bases with no gene match: 1. The CDR3 region is CASSLGGRDTQYF. For the CDR3, the DNA is TGTGCCAGCAGCTTAGGCGGGAGGGATACGCAGTATTTT.

This clonotype was seen a handful of times. V gene TRBV4-2 combines with J gene TRBJ1-1; D unclear. Trimming took 1 base from V and 11 from J, leaving 11 bases between them. Germline V gives CDR1 LGHNA, CDR2 YNFKEQ. This CDR3 is built from 12 residues. This CDR3 reads CASSQAQMLAFF. DNA for the CDR3: TGTGCCAGCAGCCAAGCCCAGATGTTGGCTTTCTTT.

This clonotype was picked up many times. The rearrangement joins TRBV12-3 or TRBV12-4 to TRBJ2-1; the match to TRBD2 covers 8 bases. V dropped 5 bases and J dropped 12; count of bases not matched to a gene: 15. CDR3 length: 15 residues. In DNA form, the CDR3 reads TGTGCCAGCAGTCGGGGGGGCGGGAGGCAGGTAGGGCAGTTCTTC. Translation gives CASSRGGGRQVGQFF.

This sequence joins TRBV6-2 or TRBV6-3 and TRBJ2-1; TRBD2 aligns across 8 bases. J was trimmed by 11 bases and V by 5 bases; bases with no gene match: 2. The CDR3 spans 11 residues. Germline V gene data show CDR1 as MNHEY and CDR2 as SVGEGT. The DNA of the CDR3 is TGTGCCAGCAGTCGGACTAGCCAGCAGTTCTTC. Its translation is CASSRTSQQFF.

This clonotype was observed a few times. The rearrangement links TRBV5-1 to TRBJ2-2; D may match TRBD1 or TRBD2 (5 bases each). The ends were cut back, 8 bases at V and 4 bases at J, with 15 bases in the middle. The CDR3 has 14 residues. Germline V gene sequence: CDR1 SGHRS, CDR2 YFSETQ. The CDR3 here is CASSTGPPTGELFF. The CDR3 region has the DNA TGCGCCAGTTCTACGGGGCCTCCCACCGGGGAGCTGTTTTTT.

This clonotype was detected only a few times. The chain employs TRBV9 and TRBJ2-1; D is ambiguous. V was cut by 9 bases and J by 4 bases, with 8 bases left in between. From germline, CDR1 is SGDLS and CDR2 YYNGEE. CDR3 length: 11 residues. The CDR3 spells CATGRYNEQFF. CDR3 nucleotide sequence: TGTGCCACAGGACGATACAATGAGCAGTTCTTC.

The J gene is TRBJ2-5, the V gene TRBV11-1; 12 bases match TRBD2. The CDR3 has 18 residues. Per germline, CDR1 SGHAT and CDR2 FQDESV (reference sequence). V was pared by 4 bases and J by 5 bases, with 14 bases of the junction left unmatched. CDR3 bases: TGTGCCAGCAGCTCACCGAAACTAGCGGGAGGTCGAGGGGAGACCCAGTACTTC. Translating it yields CASSSPKLAGGRGETQYF.

This chain joins TRBV24-1 and TRBJ2-7, with unresolved D. V lost 3 bases and J lost 5, with 19 bases in between. CDR1 and CDR2 from the germline V gene are KGHDR and SFDVKD. CDR3 length: 16 amino acids. The CDR3 protein is CATSDVIDGGEDEQYF. CDR3 nucleotides: TGTGCCACCAGTGATGTAATTGACGGCGGCGAGGACGAGCAGTACTTC.

This chain joins TRBV20-1 and TRBJ2-2; no firm D call. V dropped 1 base and J dropped 4 bases, with 13 bases sitting between them. Germline CDR1 and CDR2: DFQATT and SNEGSKA (reference sequence). CDR3 length equals 15 residues. CDR3 bases: TGCAGTGCTAGAGTCCGTCCGGCAGCCACCGGGGAGCTGTTTTTT. Encoded protein: CSARVRPAATGELFF.

The gene calls are TRBV24-1 and TRBJ2-1, with 9 bases fitting TRBD2. Germline loops: CDR1 KGHDR, CDR2 SFDVKD. The CDR3 extends over 20 amino acids. Germline trimming cut 4 bases from V and 4 bases from J; bases unmatched to any gene: 19. The CDR3 nucleotides are TGTGCCACCAGTGACCTAAGCGGGAGGTCATTAATTAGTCAATACAATGAGCAGTTCTTC. This sequence encodes CATSDLSGRSLISQYNEQFF.

This clonotype was detected only a few times. V and J are TRBV12-1 and TRBJ1-5; whether TRBD1, the table's D call, matches the DNA was not checked. TRBV12-1 has pseudogene status. The CDR3 consists of 16 residues. CDR3: CASHLLTGGGNQPQHF. In DNA form, the CDR3 reads TGTGCCAGCCATCTTCTAACAGGGGGCGGGAATCAGCCCCAGCATTTT.

CDR3 DNA sequence: TGCGCCAGCAGCCTTGTCCCAACAAGGTTCAAAAACATTCAGTACTTC. Its protein product is CASSLVPTRFKNIQYF. The chain recombines TRBV5-1 with TRBJ2-4, with D unresolved. The CDR3 extends over 16 amino acids. The germline V gene encodes CDR1 SGHRS and CDR2 YFSETQ. The V end was cut by 4 bases, the J end by 3 bases, with 17 bases between.

This clonotype was observed a handful of times. J is TRBJ1-3 and V is TRBV15; 8 bases agree with TRBD1. This CDR3 region has 16 residues. V shed 1 base and J 0 bases; nucleotides not matched to a gene: 2. In germline, CDR1 is LNHNV, CDR2 YYDKDF (reference sequence). This CDR3 reads CATSRGQGSSGNTIYF. The CDR3 nucleotides are TGTGCCACCAGCAGAGGACAGGGGAGCTCTGGAAACACCATATATTTT.

This clonotype was counted many times. V usage is TRBV29-1 and J usage is TRBJ2-1, with TRBD2 matching over 14 bases. The CDR3 has 15 residues. V shed 5 bases and J 5 bases; nucleotides not matched to a gene: 5. The germline V gene has CDR1 SQVTM and CDR2 ANQGSEA. In nucleotides, the CDR3 is TGCAGCGTTTTCGGGACTAGCGGGAGTAACAATGAGCAGTTCTTC. It encodes CSVFGTSGSNNEQFF.

J is TRBJ2-7 and V is TRBV4-1, with 8 bases aligning to TRBD2. From germline, CDR1 is MGHRA and CDR2 YSYEKL. CDR3 length: 14 residues. J lost 2 bases, V lost 6 bases, and 6 bases had no gene match. The CDR3 DNA reads TGCGCCAGCAGGGTTTTAGCGGGACCCTACGAGCAGTACTTC. As protein: CASRVLAGPYEQYF.

This clonotype was counted a few times. J is TRBJ2-7 and V is TRBV3-1; weak D call: TRBD2 (6 bases). CDR3 length: 15 residues. V was clipped by 1 base and J by 3 bases, with 13 bases between them. Germline CDR1 reads LGHDT; CDR2 reads YNNKEL (reference sequence). The CDR3 nucleotides read TGTGCCAGCAGCCAAGGCTTAGCGGCGGGCTACGAGCAGTACTTC. Translating gives CASSQGLAAGYEQYF.

This clonotype was seen a few times. The chain links TRBV12-3 or TRBV12-4 to TRBJ2-3; 9 bases are shared with TRBD2. This CDR3 region has 15 residues. The ends lost 1 base at V and 3 bases at J; junction bases unmatched: 2. The CDR3 sequence: CASSLGGRATDTQYF. In nucleotides, the CDR3 is TGTGCCAGCAGTTTAGGCGGGAGGGCGACAGATACGCAGTATTTT.

This sequence joins TRBV7-9 and TRBJ2-1; 11 nucleotides line up with TRBD2. The CDR3 is made up of 14 amino acids. Germline V gives CDR1 SEHNR, CDR2 FQNEAQ (reference sequence). The V and J ends lost 4 bases and 5 bases, in that order; junction bases with no gene match: 1. The CDR3 protein is CASSSSGRNNEQFF. The CDR3 DNA reads TGTGCCAGCAGCTCTAGCGGGAGGAACAATGAGCAGTTCTTC.

This clonotype was counted a few times. This sequence joins TRBV7-2 and TRBJ2-1; 7 bases are shared with TRBD2. The CDR3 runs to 15 residues. V was clipped by 5 bases and J by 7 bases; unmatched bases: 11. Germline CDR1 is SGHTA and CDR2 is FQGNSA. CDR3 nucleotides: TGTGCCAGCAGCCCCCGGACTAGTTCGAGGAATGAGCAGTTCTTC. Amino acids: CASSPRTSSRNEQFF.

The chain carries TRBV5-1 and TRBJ2-5; D is unresolved. Germline V gene sequence: CDR1 SGHRS, CDR2 YFSETQ. The CDR3 spans 14 residues. V lost 0 bases and J lost 4, with 10 bases in between. CDR3 sequence: CASSLDPDGETQYF. DNA for the CDR3: TGCGCCAGCAGCTTGGACCCAGACGGAGAGACCCAGTACTTC.

The rearrangement links TRBV7-9 to TRBJ2-7; no reliable D call. This CDR3 spans 17 amino acids. The V gene's germline CDR1 is SEHNR and CDR2 FQNEAQ (reference sequence). V dropped 2 bases and J dropped 0 bases, with 17 bases sitting between them. The DNA of the CDR3 is TGTGCCAGCAGCTTAAGTACTGGCCGGGTGAGCTCCTACGAGCAGTACTTC. Its translation is CASSLSTGRVSSYEQYF.

The chain recombines TRBV5-1 with TRBJ2-1; 13 bases are a match to TRBD2. The CDR3 extends over 16 amino acids. Germline V gene data show CDR1 as SGHRS and CDR2 as YFSETQ. V shed 3 bases, J shed 4 bases, and the junction held 4 bases outside the gene matches. CDR3 coding DNA: TGCGCCAGCAGCTGGACTAGCGGGAGTCGATACAATGAGCAGTTCTTC. This translates into CASSWTSGSRYNEQFF.